A selection of T cell receptor beta chains follows, all from one sample in a study of OX40 agonist ivuxolimab in advanced cancers. Generated by immunoSEQ multiplex PCR, the TCRdb table keeps only in-frame clones and is missing some. The sample includes tens of thousands of clones, 84% of them seen just once. Sequencing was performed on CD4+ or CD8+ T cells sorted from blood, taken in a trial of the OX40 agonist ivuxolimab. The receptors come from an adult with an advanced solid tumor such as melanoma, head and neck, liver or kidney cancer. The CDR3 runs from the conserved cysteine through the conserved F or W. The D gene is left open where the match is weak. The size field is filled for only some rows; it gives once, few, many or a size class.

abundance: few; j_gene: TRBJ2-5; v_gene: TRBV11-2; d_gene: .; CDR3aa: CASRPGLSGETQYF; CDR3nt: TGTGCCAGCAGACCCGGACTGTCCGGGGAGACCCAGTACTTC
abundance: .; j_gene: TRBJ2-2; v_gene: TRBV5-1; d_gene: TRBD1; CDR3aa: CASGQGLEGGELFF; CDR3nt: TGCGCCAGCGGACAGGGGCTGGAGGGCGGGGAGCTGTTTTTT
abundance: .; j_gene: TRBJ2-7; v_gene: TRBV29-1; d_gene: .; CDR3aa: CSVETVRNYEQYF; CDR3nt: TGCAGCGTTGAAACGGTTAGAAACTACGAGCAGTACTTC
abundance: .; j_gene: TRBJ2-5; v_gene: TRBV4-1; d_gene: .; CDR3aa: CASSQGRGQQETQYF; CDR3nt: TGCGCCAGCAGCCAAGGACGAGGCCAGCAAGAGACCCAGTACTTC
abundance: .; j_gene: TRBJ2-1; v_gene: TRBV13; d_gene: TRBD2; CDR3aa: CASSLPPSERGGSYNEQFF; CDR3nt: TGTGCCAGCAGCTTACCCCCCAGCGAACGGGGGGGATCCTACAATGAGCAGTTCTTC
abundance: .; j_gene: TRBJ2-3; v_gene: TRBV5-4; d_gene: .; CDR3aa: CASSPGRATQYF; CDR3nt: TGTGCCAGCAGCCCTGGTAGAGCTACGCAGTATTTT
abundance: once; j_gene: TRBJ2-1; v_gene: TRBV5-1; d_gene: .; CDR3aa: CASSLVGMSNNEQFF; CDR3nt: TGCGCCAGCAGCTTGGTCGGAATGTCGAACAATGAGCAGTTCTTC
abundance: .; j_gene: TRBJ1-2; v_gene: TRBV7-2; d_gene: .; CDR3aa: CASSLHGGYTF; CDR3nt: TGTGCCAGCAGCCTCCACGGTGGCTACACCTTC
abundance: .; j_gene: TRBJ1-6; v_gene: TRBV6-5; d_gene: .; CDR3aa: CASSYSQSSYNSPLHF; CDR3nt: TGTGCCAGCAGTTACTCGCAGAGCTCCTATAATTCACCCCTCCACTTT
abundance: .; j_gene: TRBJ2-5; v_gene: TRBV30; d_gene: .; CDR3aa: CAWSVWAGLETQYF; CDR3nt: TGTGCCTGGAGTGTATGGGCGGGATTAGAGACCCAGTACTTC
abundance: .; j_gene: TRBJ2-5; v_gene: TRBV2; d_gene: .; CDR3aa: CASKGTHQETQYF; CDR3nt: TGTGCCAGCAAAGGGACACATCAAGAGACCCAGTACTTC
abundance: .; j_gene: TRBJ2-7; v_gene: TRBV5-1; d_gene: TRBD2; CDR3aa: CASSLAASGYEQYF; CDR3nt: TGCGCCAGCAGCTTGGCTGCTAGCGGGTACGAGCAGTACTTC
abundance: .; j_gene: TRBJ1-1; v_gene: TRBV2; d_gene: .; CDR3aa: CASSKEALSGAEAFF; CDR3nt: TGTGCCAGCAGTAAGGAGGCATTGAGCGGGGCTGAAGCTTTCTTT
abundance: .; j_gene: TRBJ2-3; v_gene: TRBV6-5; d_gene: .; CDR3aa: CASSRTRSTDTQYF; CDR3nt: TGTGCCAGCAGCAGGACCCGTAGCACAGATACGCAGTATTTT
abundance: .; j_gene: TRBJ2-3; v_gene: TRBV11-3; d_gene: .; CDR3aa: CASSSRDTQYF; CDR3nt: TGTGCCAGCAGCTCACGAGATACGCAGTATTTT
abundance: .; j_gene: TRBJ1-2; v_gene: TRBV4-1; d_gene: TRBD1; CDR3aa: CASSQEAGGRGTVSYGYTF; CDR3nt: TGCGCCAGCAGCCAAGAGGCGGGGGGCCGCGGGACAGTGAGCTATGGCTACACCTTC
abundance: .; j_gene: TRBJ1-2; v_gene: TRBV2; d_gene: TRBD1; CDR3aa: CASSEPGQRRGYTF; CDR3nt: TGTGCCAGCAGTGAACCGGGACAGAGGAGGGGCTACACCTTC
abundance: .; j_gene: TRBJ1-5; v_gene: TRBV6-5; d_gene: .; CDR3aa: CASRIRTDSNQPQHF; CDR3nt: TGTGCCAGCAGAATTCGGACAGATAGCAATCAGCCCCAGCATTTT
abundance: .; j_gene: TRBJ2-7; v_gene: TRBV27; d_gene: .; CDR3aa: CASSPDSSYEQYF; CDR3nt: TGTGCCAGCAGTCCGGACAGCTCCTACGAGCAGTACTTC
abundance: .; j_gene: TRBJ1-2; v_gene: TRBV12-5; d_gene: .; CDR3aa: CASGFQVGNYGYTF; CDR3nt: TGTGCTAGTGGCTTTCAGGTGGGTAACTATGGCTACACCTTC
abundance: .; j_gene: TRBJ1-5; v_gene: TRBV30; d_gene: .; CDR3aa: CAWSQGGQPQHF; CDR3nt: TGTGCCTGGAGTCAGGGAGGCCAGCCCCAGCATTTT
abundance: .; j_gene: TRBJ1-1; v_gene: TRBV6-1; d_gene: TRBD1; CDR3aa: CASSSRDRGRAFF; CDR3nt: TGTGCCAGCAGTTCCCGGGACAGGGGAAGAGCTTTCTTT
abundance: .; j_gene: TRBJ1-2; v_gene: TRBV19; d_gene: .; CDR3aa: CASSIWSTANYGYTF; CDR3nt: TGTGCCAGTAGTATTTGGTCTACAGCTAACTATGGCTACACCTTC